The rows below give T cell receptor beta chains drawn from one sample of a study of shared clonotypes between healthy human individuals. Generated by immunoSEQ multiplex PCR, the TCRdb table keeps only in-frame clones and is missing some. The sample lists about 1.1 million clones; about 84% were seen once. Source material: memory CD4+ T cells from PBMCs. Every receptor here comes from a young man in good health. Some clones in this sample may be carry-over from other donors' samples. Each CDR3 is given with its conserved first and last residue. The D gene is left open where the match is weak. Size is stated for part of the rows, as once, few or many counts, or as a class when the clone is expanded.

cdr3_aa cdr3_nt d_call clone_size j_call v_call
CASRHGQSNTEAFF TGTGCCAGCAGACATGGACAGTCAAACACTGAAGCTTTCTTT - once TRBJ1-1 TRBV11-2
CASNPLITGANVLTF TGTGCCAGCAACCCTTTAATTACTGGGGCCAACGTCCTGACTTTC - few TRBJ2-6 TRBV6-6
CASSYGGLELFF TGTGCCAGCAGTTACGGGGGGCTGGAGCTGTTTTTT - - TRBJ2-2 TRBV6-6
CASSFLDRGSRIRGEQFF TGTGCCAGCAGCTTTTTAGATCGGGGGTCCCGAATTAGGGGTGAGCAGTTCTTC - - TRBJ2-1 TRBV7-9
CASSLVGWDGYTF TGTGCCAGCAGTTTGGTAGGGTGGGACGGCTACACCTTC - - TRBJ1-2 TRBV28
CASSSTRGGLNQETQYF TGTGCCAGCAGTTCCACCCGGGGGGGGCTGAACCAAGAGACCCAGTACTTC TRBD2 - TRBJ2-5 TRBV28
CASSWGTGPQPQHF TGTGCCAGCAGCTGGGGGACAGGGCCTCAGCCCCAGCATTTT TRBD1 few TRBJ1-5 TRBV5-5
CASRETGGRETQYF TGTGCCAGCAGAGAGACAGGGGGTCGGGAGACCCAGTACTTC TRBD1 - TRBJ2-5 TRBV6-1
CASSPSPETQYF TGTGCCAGCTCACCAAGCCCAGAGACCCAGTACTTC - - TRBJ2-5 TRBV18
CASSLLAGAAKTDTQYF TGCGCCAGCAGCTTACTAGCGGGAGCGGCAAAAACAGATACGCAGTATTTT TRBD2 - TRBJ2-3 TRBV5-1
CASSLGLPSTDTQYF TGTGCCAGCAGCTTAGGTCTACCGAGCACAGATACGCAGTATTTT - - TRBJ2-3 TRBV7-2
CAWSRFGGSSYEQYF TGTGCCTGGAGTCGGTTCGGCGGAAGCTCCTACGAGCAGTACTTC - - TRBJ2-7 TRBV30
CASSPALTSGYNEQFF TGCGCCAGCAGCCCCGCCTTGACTAGCGGCTACAATGAGCAGTTCTTC TRBD2 - TRBJ2-1 TRBV5-1
CASKGSWVGTPEAFF TGTGCCAGCAAAGGATCTTGGGTGGGGACCCCTGAAGCTTTCTTT - - TRBJ1-1 TRBV6-5
CASSQTENTEAFF TGTGCCAGTAGTCAGACAGAGAACACTGAAGCTTTCTTT - - TRBJ1-1 TRBV19
CASTFHRDTGANVLTF TGTGCCAGTACCTTCCACAGGGATACTGGGGCCAACGTCCTGACTTTC - many TRBJ2-6 TRBV19
CASSAQGASFRNEQFF TGTGCCAGCAGTGCTCAGGGGGCATCTTTTCGGAATGAGCAGTTCTTC TRBD1 - TRBJ2-1 TRBV9
CASSRTSGRSPTDTQYF TGTGCCAGCAGCCGGACTAGCGGGAGGTCCCCCACAGATACGCAGTATTTT TRBD2 - TRBJ2-3 TRBV7-9
CASSPARTGELFF TGTGCCAGCAGCCCTGCCCGCACCGGGGAGCTGTTTTTT - - TRBJ2-2 TRBV7-3
CASRQGGAGNTIYF TGTGCCAGCAGACAGGGAGGCGCTGGAAACACCATATATTTT - - TRBJ1-3 TRBV28
CASSVGLAGGITDTQYF TGTGCCAGCAGCGTAGGACTAGCGGGAGGGATCACAGATACGCAGTATTTT TRBD2 - TRBJ2-3 TRBV9
CASSGQGTSLEQYF TGTGCCAGCAGTGGACAGGGAACTAGCCTCGAGCAGTACTTC TRBD1 - TRBJ2-7 TRBV27
CASSIGSTMNTEAFF TGCGCCAGCTCGATCGGGTCAACGATGAACACTGAAGCTTTCTTT - - TRBJ1-1 TRBV5-1
CAGGGYSYEQYF TGTGCCGGCGGCGGGTACTCCTACGAGCAGTACTTC - - TRBJ2-7 TRBV2
CASSSRQNVQVGQPQHF TGTGCCAGCAGTTCCAGACAGAATGTCCAGGTGGGTCAGCCCCAGCATTTT - - TRBJ1-5 TRBV27
CSVEDRGATNEKLFF TGCAGCGTTGAAGATCGAGGGGCAACTAATGAAAAACTGTTTTTT - - TRBJ1-4 TRBV29-1
CASSKAPQETQYF TGTGCCAGCAGCAAGGCCCCCCAAGAGACCCAGTACTTC - - TRBJ2-5 TRBV5-4
CASSHGGVNTEAFF TGTGCCAGCAGCCACGGTGGGGTCAACACTGAAGCTTTCTTT - - TRBJ1-1 TRBV7-2
CASAWGFGEKLFF TGTGCCAGCGCCTGGGGTTTTGGAGAAAAACTGTTTTTT - - TRBJ1-4 TRBV2
CASRRQGALHYGYTF TGTGCCAGCAGAAGACAGGGGGCTCTCCACTATGGCTACACCTTC TRBD1 - TRBJ1-2 TRBV28
CASSYSRRNTEAFF TGTGCCAGCAGTTACTCGAGAAGGAACACTGAAGCTTTCTTT - - TRBJ1-1 TRBV6-5
CASSTGREGRYGELFF TGTGCCAGCTCCACGGGGCGGGAGGGCCGTTACGGGGAGCTGTTTTTT TRBD2 - TRBJ2-2 TRBV28
CASSYDGTSGYEQYF TGTGCCAGCAGTTACGATGGGACTAGCGGCTACGAGCAGTACTTC TRBD2 - TRBJ2-7 TRBV6-5
CASSLGTGKLSYNEQFF TGCGCCAGCAGCTTGGGGACAGGGAAACTCTCCTACAATGAGCAGTTCTTC TRBD1 once TRBJ2-1 TRBV5-1
CASSTSGGRTEAFF TGTGCCAGTAGTACCTCAGGGGGCAGGACTGAAGCTTTCTTT TRBD1 few TRBJ1-1 TRBV19
CAWALQVNTEAFF TGTGCCTGGGCCCTACAAGTGAACACTGAAGCTTTCTTT - - TRBJ1-1 TRBV30
CASSLVGEPNTIYF TGTGCCAGCAGCTTGGTAGGGGAACCAAACACCATATATTTT - - TRBJ1-3 TRBV5-6
CASSPSLGGYEQYF TGTGCCAGCTCACCCTCCCTAGGTGGTTACGAGCAGTACTTC - - TRBJ2-7 TRBV18
CASSIDRGTEAFF TGTGCCAGCAGCATCGACAGGGGGACTGAAGCTTTCTTT TRBD1 - TRBJ1-1 TRBV9
CASSDRDSTGELFF TGTGCCAGCAGTGACAGGGACAGCACCGGGGAGCTGTTTTTT TRBD1 - TRBJ2-2 TRBV6-6
CASSPDRGNQPQHF TGTGCCAGCTCACCGGACAGAGGCAATCAGCCCCAGCATTTT - - TRBJ1-5 TRBV18
CASSLGQTLQETQYF TGTGCCAGCAGCCTGGGGCAGACACTCCAAGAGACCCAGTACTTC - - TRBJ2-5 TRBV7-3
CSSKGAGETQYF TGCAGCTCGAAGGGGGCAGGAGAGACCCAGTACTTC TRBD1 - TRBJ2-5 TRBV29-1
CASSGGGLAEETQYF TGCGCCAGCAGCGGAGGGGGACTAGCGGAAGAGACCCAGTACTTC TRBD2 - TRBJ2-5 TRBV5-1